This T cell receptor (beta chain) was sequenced during a study of CD8+ T cells in alopecia areata. Study background: Treated patients were given oral tofacitinib, which was dosed at 5 to 10 mg twice daily.

RNA, once extracted, was reverse transcribed into cDNA for use as the sequencing template. Profiled with immunoSEQ multiplex PCR; TCRdb holds only in-frame clones, not every one. The repertoire holds over 150,000 clones, with about 60% as singletons. Study results and limitations: Under tofacitinib, numerous expanded lesional clonotypes remained detectable in scalp and blood. Mice showed TCR sharing more clearly than patients did, possibly owing to HLA.

Of note for this clone: The antigen is not known.

The J segment lost 5 bases and the V segment lost 1 base, leaving 9 bases of the junction unmatched. The germline gives CDR1 GTSNPN, CDR2 SVGIG (reference sequence). The CDR3 contains 15 residues. Treatment denoted: oral pan-JAK inhibitor, 5-10 mg twice daily. This sequence originates from a human donor with alopecia areata. Sample: CD8+ T cells sorted from blood, taken at week 24, from a patient treated with tofacitinib. The chain employs TRBV30 and TRBJ1-2; 8 nucleotides line up with TRBD1. CDR3 sequence reads: CAWSGTGNPLYGYTF. CDR3 DNA: TGTGCCTGGAGTGGGACAGGGAATCCCTTATATGGCTACACCTTC. The complete variable domain, with remaining parts taken from reference TRBV30 and TRBJ1-2, reads SQTIHQWPATLVQPVGSPLSLECTVEGTSNPNLYWYRQAAGRGLQLLFYSVGIGQISSEVPQNLSASRPQDRQFILSSKKLLLSDSGFYLCAWSGTGNPLYGYTFGSGTRLTVV.